This T cell receptor beta chain was found in a study of persistence of HIV-infected CD4 T cells. Whole-study context: Donors had been on suppressive ART for a median of around 8 years.

CDR1 and CDR2 (germline): SNHLY, FYNNEI. V was clipped by 7 bases and J by 2 bases, with 9 bases between them. The CDR3 loop spans 13 amino acids. Stimulation used around 10 ug/mL lysate from CMV-infected fibroblasts. CD40L-negative CD69-negative CD45RO-high memory CD4+ T cells were sorted as populations depleted of antigen-responding cells. This clone was detected a few times. The antigen remains unidentified. This was the immunoSEQ version 4 assay in survey mode. Repertoires were generated with immunoSEQ multiplex PCR, while TCRdb's copy carries only in-frame clones and drops some. The sample has some 30,000 clones, about 80% seen once.

The sample consisted of CD4+ T cells sorted from PBMCs after approximately 19-hour stimulation, taken from a patient who received antiretroviral therapy. The rearrangement joins TRBV2 to TRBJ1-5; D not certain. This sequence was found in an adult woman with HIV who was CMV-seropositive. The CDR3 bases are TGTGCCAGCAATCGGGGTGGCAATCAGCCCCAGCATTTT. Translated, it gives CASNRGGNQPQHF.